There are many counts of the clone carrying this T cell receptor beta chain. Its antigen remains unknown. This CDR3 is 15 amino acids long. Germline CDR1 is SGHTA and CDR2 is FQGNSA. Between the trimmed V and J ends, which lost 1 base and 2 bases, there was a span of 11 bases. The sample comes from a study of T cell repertoires in cytomegalovirus infection. Study overall: HLA-C-restricted CMV epitopes, recently identified, and well-studied HLA-B-restricted ones were used by the study. Carrying CMV and the relevant HLA type showed in public TCR beta signatures. Study conclusions and caveats: CMV carriers with the relevant HLA were identified by cumulative public TCR beta family frequency.

A single record per CDR3 protein comes from TCRdb applying MiXCR to the reads. The data hold 700,000 to 950,000 distinct CDR3 sequences, with less than 35% observed a single time. The rearrangement uses TRBV7-2 and TRBJ2-5; possible D gene TRBD2, 6 bases. The TCR originated in a human donor in good health (CMV status not recorded). Some clones in this sample may be carry-over from other donors' samples. Sequencing was performed on cultured CD8+ T cells from PBMCs, taken from culture after CMV antigen stimulation. The CDR3 region is CASSLVSGGQETQYF. CDR3 DNA: TGTGCCAGCAGCTTAGTTTCCGGGGGTCAAGAGACCCAGTACTTC.